This is a list of T cell receptor beta chains from one sample in a study of cytotoxic CD8 clonotypes in ibrutinib-treated CLL. Generated by immunoSEQ multiplex PCR, the TCRdb table keeps only in-frame clones and is missing some. Of around 20,000 clones listed, approximately 77% are singletons. The sample consisted of PBMCs, taken before ibrutinib treatment. Every receptor here comes from a human donor with chronic lymphocytic leukemia. The CDR3 runs from the conserved cysteine through the conserved F or W. A D gene is named only where the DNA matches it firmly. The listing skips clone size in some rows; elsewhere it reads once, few, many or a size class.

abundance,d_gene,v_gene,j_gene,CDR3aa,CDR3nt
once,TRBD2,TRBV7-2,TRBJ2-3,CASSSGLATDTQYF,TGTGCCAGCAGCTCGGGACTAGCCACAGATACGCAGTATTTT
few,NA,TRBV6-1,TRBJ2-5,CASSAKGGWETQYF,TGTGCCAGCAGCGCCAAGGGGGGATGGGAGACCCAGTACTTC
NA,NA,TRBV28,TRBJ1-5,CASSFRGAGNQPQHF,TGTGCCAGCAGTTTTAGGGGGGCCGGGAATCAGCCCCAGCATTTT
few,NA,TRBV19,TRBJ1-2,CASSIGQVPNYGYTF,TGTGCCAGTAGTATAGGCCAGGTACCTAACTATGGCTACACCTTC
NA,NA,TRBV29-1,TRBJ1-2,CSVVHPTGYGYTF,TGCAGCGTTGTTCACCCGACGGGCTATGGCTACACCTTC
NA,NA,TRBV25-1,TRBJ1-5,CATVNQPQHF,TGTGCCACCGTAAATCAGCCCCAGCATTTT
NA,NA,TRBV28,TRBJ2-7,CASTGSGTTRSYEQYF,TGTGCCAGCACTGGATCCGGGACAACCAGGTCCTACGAGCAGTACTTC
few,NA,TRBV28,TRBJ1-5,CASSAGGLQPQHF,TGTGCCAGCAGCGCCGGGGGGTTACAGCCCCAGCATTTT
once,NA,TRBV30,TRBJ2-5,CAWSVGETQYF,TGTGCCTGGAGTGTAGGGGAGACCCAGTACTTC
NA,NA,TRBV2,TRBJ1-1,CASSESGPDTEAFF,TGTGCCAGCAGTGAGTCGGGGCCGGACACTGAAGCTTTCTTT
NA,TRBD1,TRBV7-9,TRBJ2-7,CASSLGQGADEQYF,TGTGCCAGCAGCTTGGGCCAGGGGGCCGACGAGCAGTACTTC
NA,TRBD1,TRBV15,TRBJ1-1,CATSRPRQGPNTEAFF,TGTGCCACCAGCAGACCCCGACAGGGACCGAACACTGAAGCTTTCTTT
NA,NA,TRBV25-1,TRBJ2-7,CASSAGFYEQYF,TGTGCCAGCAGCGCAGGATTTTACGAGCAGTACTTC
NA,NA,TRBV20-1,TRBJ1-2,CSARGAYGYTF,TGCAGTGCTAGAGGGGCCTATGGCTACACCTTC
NA,NA,TRBV27,TRBJ1-4,CASSLIPRAGTSTNEKLFF,TGTGCCAGCAGTTTAATCCCGCGGGCAGGGACCTCCACTAATGAAAAACTGTTTTTT
NA,TRBD2,TRBV5-6,TRBJ2-3,CASSSIGTSGPTDTQYF,TGTGCCAGCAGCTCCATCGGGACTAGCGGACCCACAGATACGCAGTATTTT
NA,NA,TRBV12-5,TRBJ2-1,CASGFDRINNEQFF,TGTGCTAGTGGATTCGACAGGATTAACAATGAGCAGTTCTTC
NA,NA,TRBV5-5,TRBJ1-2,CASSSRQVGWDGYTF,TGTGCCAGCAGCTCCCGACAGGTCGGGTGGGATGGCTACACCTTC
NA,TRBD1,TRBV19,TRBJ1-5,CASSTGGAGNQPQHF,TGTGCCAGTAGTACAGGGGGCGCGGGCAATCAGCCCCAGCATTTT
NA,NA,TRBV12-5,TRBJ1-1,CASGPTGANTEAFF,TGTGCTAGTGGTCCGACTGGAGCGAACACTGAAGCTTTCTTT
NA,NA,TRBV11-1,TRBJ1-2,CASSLGRIPNGGYTF,TGTGCCAGCAGCTTAGGGCGGATACCAAACGGGGGCTACACCTTC